This TCR beta chain comes out of a study of CD8 T cells in ankylosing spondylitis. General observations from the study: It was reported that disease-linked clones were significantly enriched in matched ankylosing spondylitis synovial fluid.

Details on this clonotype: The antigen remains unidentified.

Trimming left V 0 bases short and J 4 bases short, with 18 bases between. CDR3 size: 17 residues. Germline V CDR1 and CDR2: SGHRS, YFSETQ. A single record per CDR3 protein comes from TCRdb applying MiXCR to the 5' RACE reads. The sample lists about 280,000 distinct CDR3 sequences; about 20% were seen once. The V and J genes are TRBV5-1 and TRBJ2-3, with D possibly matching TRBD2 (6 bases). The specimen was blood, either unsorted or a sorted T cell fraction (not recorded which). This clonotype was obtained from a male donor with ankylosing spondylitis or in good health (not recorded which). The CDR3 region has the DNA TGCGCCAGCAGCTTGGCCGGCGGAGGGACGGGGGCAGATACGCAGTATTTT. Amino acid sequence: CASSLAGGGTGADTQYF.